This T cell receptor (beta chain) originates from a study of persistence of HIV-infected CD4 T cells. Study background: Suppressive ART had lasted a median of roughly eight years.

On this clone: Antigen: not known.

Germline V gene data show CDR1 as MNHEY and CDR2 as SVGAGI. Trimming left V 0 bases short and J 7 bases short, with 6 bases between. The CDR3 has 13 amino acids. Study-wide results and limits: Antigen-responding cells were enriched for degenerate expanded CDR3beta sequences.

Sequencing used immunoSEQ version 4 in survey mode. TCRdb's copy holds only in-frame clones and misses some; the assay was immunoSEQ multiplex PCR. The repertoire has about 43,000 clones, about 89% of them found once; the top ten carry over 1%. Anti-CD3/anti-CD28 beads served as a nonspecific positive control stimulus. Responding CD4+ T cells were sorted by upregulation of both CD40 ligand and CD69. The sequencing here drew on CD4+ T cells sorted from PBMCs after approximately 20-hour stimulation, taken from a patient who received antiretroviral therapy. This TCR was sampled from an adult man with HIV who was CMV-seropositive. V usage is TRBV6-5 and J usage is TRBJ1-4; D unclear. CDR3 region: CASSYSFGEKLFF. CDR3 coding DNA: TGTGCCAGCAGTTACTCATTCGGTGAAAAACTGTTTTTT.